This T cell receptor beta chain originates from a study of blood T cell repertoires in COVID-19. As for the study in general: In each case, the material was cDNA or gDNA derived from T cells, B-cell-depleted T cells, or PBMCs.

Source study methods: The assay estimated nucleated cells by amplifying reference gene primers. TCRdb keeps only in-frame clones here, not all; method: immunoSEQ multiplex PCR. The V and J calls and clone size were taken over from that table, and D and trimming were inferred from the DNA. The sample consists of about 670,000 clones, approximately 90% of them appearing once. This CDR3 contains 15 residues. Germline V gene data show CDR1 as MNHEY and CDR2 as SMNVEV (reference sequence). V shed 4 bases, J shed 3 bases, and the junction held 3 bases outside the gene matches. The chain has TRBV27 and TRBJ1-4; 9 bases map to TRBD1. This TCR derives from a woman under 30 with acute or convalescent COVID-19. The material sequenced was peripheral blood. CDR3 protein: CASSWTGEANEKLFF. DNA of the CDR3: TGTGCCAGCAGTTGGACAGGGGAGGCTAATGAAAAACTGTTTTTT.